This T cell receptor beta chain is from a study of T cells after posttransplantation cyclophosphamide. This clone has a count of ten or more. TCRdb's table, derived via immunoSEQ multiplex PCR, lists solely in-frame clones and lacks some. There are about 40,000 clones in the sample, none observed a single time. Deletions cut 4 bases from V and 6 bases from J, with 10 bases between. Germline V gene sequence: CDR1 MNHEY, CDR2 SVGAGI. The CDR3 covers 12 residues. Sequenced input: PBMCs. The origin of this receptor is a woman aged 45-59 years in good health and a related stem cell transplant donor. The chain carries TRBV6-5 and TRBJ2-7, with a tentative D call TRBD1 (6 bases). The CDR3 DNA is TGTGCCAGCAGTTTCAGGGGTCTCGAGCAGTACTTC. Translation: CASSFRGLEQYF.